The clone carrying this T cell receptor (beta chain) has more than one count but fewer than ten. Its antigen is not identified. The J segment lost 5 bases and the V segment lost 3 bases, leaving 6 bases of the junction unmatched. Per the germline V gene, CDR1 is SGHDT and CDR2 is YYEEEE. The CDR3 is made up of 14 amino acids. Researchers took RNA transcripts and amplified the TCR beta CDR3 regions from them. RT-PCR in the first round (using the HTBI primer set) targeted the TCR CDR3. From the multiplex PCR reads, TCRdb called clonotypes with MiXCR, one entry per CDR3 protein. The sample carries about 640,000 distinct CDR3 sequences, 20% recorded once. The sample is drawn from a study of T cells in Graves' hyperthyroidism and ophthalmopathy. Findings and caveats of the study: Appearing also in blood were most of the thyroid clonotypes expanded above 0.001. Ophthalmopathy prediction by the model preceded onset by a median approximately six months.

Ophthalmopathy patients all had a Clinical Activity Score of at least 3, a NOSPECS grade of at least 4 and disease under 3 months old. The receptor's source is a man aged 25-45 years with Graves' ophthalmopathy. This sequence joins TRBV5-6 and TRBJ2-7; TRBD1 matches 9 bases. The sample consisted of blood. CDR3 region: CASSSGQGIHEQYF. DNA for the CDR3: TGTGCCAGCAGCTCGGGACAGGGTATCCACGAGCAGTACTTC.